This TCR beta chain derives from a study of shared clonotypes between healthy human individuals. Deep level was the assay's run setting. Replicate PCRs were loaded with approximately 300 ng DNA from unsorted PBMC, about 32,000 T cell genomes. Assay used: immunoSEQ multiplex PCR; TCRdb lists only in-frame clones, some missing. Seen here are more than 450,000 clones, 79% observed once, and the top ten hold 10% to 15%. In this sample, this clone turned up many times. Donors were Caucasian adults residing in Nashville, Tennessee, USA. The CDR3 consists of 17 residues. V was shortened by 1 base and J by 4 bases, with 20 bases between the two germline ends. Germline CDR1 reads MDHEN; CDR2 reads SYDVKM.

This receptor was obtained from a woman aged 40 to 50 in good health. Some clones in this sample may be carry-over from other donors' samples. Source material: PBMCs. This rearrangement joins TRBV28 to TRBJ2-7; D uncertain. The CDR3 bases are TGTGCCAGCAGTTTATCCCCCTGGGCGGTCGGAAGGTACGAGCAGTACTTC. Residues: CASSLSPWAVGRYEQYF.